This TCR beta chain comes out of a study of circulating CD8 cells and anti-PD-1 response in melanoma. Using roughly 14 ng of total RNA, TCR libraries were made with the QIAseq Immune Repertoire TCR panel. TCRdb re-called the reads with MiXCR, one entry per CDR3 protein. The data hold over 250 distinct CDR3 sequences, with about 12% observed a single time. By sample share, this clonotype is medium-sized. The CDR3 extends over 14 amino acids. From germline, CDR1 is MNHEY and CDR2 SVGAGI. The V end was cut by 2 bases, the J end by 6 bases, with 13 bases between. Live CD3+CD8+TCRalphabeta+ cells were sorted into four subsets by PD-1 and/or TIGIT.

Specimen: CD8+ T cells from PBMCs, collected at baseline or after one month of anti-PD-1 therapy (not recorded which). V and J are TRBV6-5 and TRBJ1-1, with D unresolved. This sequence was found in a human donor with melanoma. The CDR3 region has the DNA TGTGCCAGCAGTTACGGAACGGGGATCCCTGAAGCTTTCTTT. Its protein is CASSYGTGIPEAFF.